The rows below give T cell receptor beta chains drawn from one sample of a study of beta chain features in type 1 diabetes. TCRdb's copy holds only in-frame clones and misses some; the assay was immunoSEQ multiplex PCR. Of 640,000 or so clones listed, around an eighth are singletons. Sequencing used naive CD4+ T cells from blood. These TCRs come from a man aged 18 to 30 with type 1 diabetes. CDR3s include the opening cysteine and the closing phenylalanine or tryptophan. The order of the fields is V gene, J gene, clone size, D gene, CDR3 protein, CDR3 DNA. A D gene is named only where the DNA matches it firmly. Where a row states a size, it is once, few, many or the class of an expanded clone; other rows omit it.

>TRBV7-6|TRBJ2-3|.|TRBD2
CASSYQRGGTDTQYF
TGTGCCAGCAGCTACCAGCGGGGGGGCACAGATACGCAGTATTTT
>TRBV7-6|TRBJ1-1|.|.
CASSLAGSLNTEAFF
TGTGCCAGCAGCTTAGCGGGGTCTTTGAACACTGAAGCTTTCTTT
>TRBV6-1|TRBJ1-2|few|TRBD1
CASSVRQGWGGEYGYTF
TGTGCCAGCAGTGTACGACAGGGTTGGGGAGGGGAGTATGGCTACACCTTC
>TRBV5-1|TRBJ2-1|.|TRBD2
CASSLLTSGGDNEQFF
TGCGCCAGCAGCTTGCTGACTAGCGGGGGCGACAATGAGCAGTTCTTC
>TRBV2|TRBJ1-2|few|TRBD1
CAKTGTGQMGGYTF
TGTGCCAAAACCGGGACAGGTCAAATGGGTGGCTACACCTTC
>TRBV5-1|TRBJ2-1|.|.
CASSLVSDEQFF
TGCGCCAGCAGCTTGGTGAGTGATGAGCAGTTCTTC
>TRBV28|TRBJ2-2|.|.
CASSLASDPGELFF
TGTGCCAGCAGTTTAGCCAGTGACCCCGGGGAGCTGTTTTTT
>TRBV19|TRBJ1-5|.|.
CASSNQGNQPQHF
TGTGCCAGTAGCAATCAAGGCAATCAGCCCCAGCATTTT
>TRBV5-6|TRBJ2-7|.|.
CASSLIRYSYEQYF
TGTGCCAGCAGCTTGATCCGGTACTCCTACGAGCAGTACTTC
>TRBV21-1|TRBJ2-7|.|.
CASSVRQGKDEQYF
TGTGCCAGCAGCGTCCGACAGGGTAAGGACGAGCAGTACTTC
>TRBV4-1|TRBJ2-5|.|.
CASSQALMETQYF
TGCGCCAGCAGCCAAGCCCTAATGGAGACCCAGTACTTC
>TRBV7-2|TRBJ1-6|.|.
CASSSTVSPLHF
TGTGCCAGCAGCTCGACGGTTTCACCCCTCCACTTT
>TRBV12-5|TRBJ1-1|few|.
CASGLWNTEAFF
TGTGCTAGTGGTTTGTGGAACACTGAAGCTTTCTTT
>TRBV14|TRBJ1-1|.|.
CASSQVGFQAFF
TGTGCCAGCAGCCAAGTAGGGTTTCAAGCTTTCTTT
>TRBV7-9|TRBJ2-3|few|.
CASSSFSPDTQYF
TGTGCCAGCAGCTCGTTCTCTCCAGATACGCAGTATTTT
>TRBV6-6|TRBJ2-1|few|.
CASSPRRETGQFF
TGTGCCAGCAGTCCGCGCCGAGAGACAGGGCAGTTCTTC
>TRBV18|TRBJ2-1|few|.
CASSPGTGGQHEQFF
TGTGCCAGCTCTCCGGGGACCGGGGGTCAGCATGAGCAGTTCTTC
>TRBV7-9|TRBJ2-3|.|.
CASSLEGISTDTQYF
TGTGCCAGCAGCTTAGAGGGGATTAGCACAGATACGCAGTATTTT
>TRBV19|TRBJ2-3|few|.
CASRIRGGTDTQYF
TGTGCCAGTAGAATACGGGGCGGGACAGATACGCAGTATTTT
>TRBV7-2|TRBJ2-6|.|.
CASSLARGSGANVLTF
TGTGCCAGCAGCTTAGCGAGAGGGTCTGGGGCCAACGTCCTGACTTTC
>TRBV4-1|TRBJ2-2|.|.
CASSPGANTGELFF
TGCGCCAGCAGCCCGGGGGCGAACACCGGGGAGCTGTTTTTT
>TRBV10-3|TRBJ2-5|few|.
CAISESDANQETQYF
TGTGCCATCAGTGAGTCGGACGCGAACCAAGAGACCCAGTACTTC
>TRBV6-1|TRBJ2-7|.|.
CASSYDGEQYF
TGTGCCAGCAGTTACGATGGGGAGCAGTACTTC
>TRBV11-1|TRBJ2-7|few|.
CASSLEGGARAEQYF
TGTGCCAGCAGCTTAGAAGGAGGGGCCCGCGCCGAGCAGTACTTC
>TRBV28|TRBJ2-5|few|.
CASSWETVQETQYF
TGTGCCAGCAGTTGGGAGACAGTCCAAGAGACCCAGTACTTC
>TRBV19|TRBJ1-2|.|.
CASSIIQSSLYGYTF
TGTGCCAGTAGTATAATTCAGTCCTCACTCTATGGCTACACCTTC
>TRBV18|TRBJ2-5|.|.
CASSPPQRTGQETQYF
TGTGCCAGCTCACCCCCCCAGCGGACCGGCCAAGAGACCCAGTACTTC
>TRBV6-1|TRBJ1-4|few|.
CASSPAYGAEKLFF
TGTGCCAGCAGCCCGGCTTACGGCGCGGAAAAACTGTTTTTT
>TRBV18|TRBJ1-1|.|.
CASSPSAATEAFF
TGTGCCAGCTCACCCTCGGCGGCCACTGAAGCTTTCTTT
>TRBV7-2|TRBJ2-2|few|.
CASTPRGGRDGELFF
TGTGCCAGCACCCCCCGAGGGGGGCGAGACGGGGAGCTGTTTTTT
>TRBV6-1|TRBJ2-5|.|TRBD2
CASSPLAGGETQYF
TGTGCCAGCAGCCCCCTAGCGGGAGGGGAGACCCAGTACTTC
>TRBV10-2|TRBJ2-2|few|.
CASSPGQNTGELFF
TGCGCCAGCAGTCCGGGACAGAACACCGGGGAGCTGTTTTTT
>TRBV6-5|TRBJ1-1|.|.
CASSQTNTEAFF
TGTGCCAGCAGTCAGACTAACACTGAAGCTTTCTTT
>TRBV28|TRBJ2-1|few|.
CASSSGAYNEQFF
TGTGCCAGCAGTTCCGGGGCCTACAATGAGCAGTTCTTC
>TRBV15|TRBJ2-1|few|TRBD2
CATSRGWEGEQFF
TGTGCCACCAGCAGAGGATGGGAGGGTGAGCAGTTCTTC
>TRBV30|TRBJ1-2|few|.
CAWIGIGYGYTF
TGTGCCTGGATCGGGATTGGCTATGGCTACACCTTC
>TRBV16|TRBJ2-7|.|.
CASSQSTFEQYF
TGTGCCAGCAGCCAATCGACATTCGAGCAGTACTTC
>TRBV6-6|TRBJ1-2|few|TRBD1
CASSDRGKYGYTF
TGTGCCAGCAGTGACAGGGGAAAGTATGGCTACACCTTC
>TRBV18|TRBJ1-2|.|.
CASSPPGFGYTF
TGTGCCAGCTCACCACCGGGGTTTGGCTACACCTTC
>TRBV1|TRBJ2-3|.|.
CTSLTPRESADTQYF
TGCACCAGCCTCACCCCGCGAGAGTCAGCAGATACGCAGTATTTT
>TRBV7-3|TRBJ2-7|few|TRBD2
CASSPVGTSAEQYF
TGTGCCAGCAGCCCAGTCGGGACTAGCGCCGAGCAGTACTTC
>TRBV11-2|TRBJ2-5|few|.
CASSPQRTGETQYF
TGTGCCAGCAGCCCCCAGCGGACCGGGGAGACCCAGTACTTC